This TCR beta chain was sequenced in a study of cytomegalovirus exposure and HLA in healthy donors. Study-level points and caveats: CMV antigen specificity was confirmed in vitro for three CMV-associated chains. In a later analysis, at a false discovery rate of 0.05, under 20,000 TCR beta sequences were associated with HLA alleles. Common viral pathogens were later found to be apparently linked to several of the most significant clusters.

This CDR3 has 13 residues. J was trimmed by 4 bases and V by 9 bases; bases with no gene match: 6. Germline-derived CDR1 and CDR2 are LNHDA and SQIVND (reference sequence). Both 60 Vbeta primers and 13 Jbeta primers went into the PCR. Data came from immunoSEQ multiplex PCR; TCRdb stores just in-frame clones and leaves some out. The sample contains approximately 190,000 clones, approximately 84% of which appear only once. In regard to this clone: Antigen unknown.

Input material: PBMCs. This chain connects TRBV19 to TRBJ2-5, with TRBD1 identical over 9 bases. The TCR originated in a woman in her forties or fifties in good health and CMV-seropositive. CDR3 residues: CASWDRVGETQYF. CDR3 DNA: TGTGCCAGCTGGGACAGGGTGGGAGAGACCCAGTACTTC. The full variable domain, in which reference TRBV19 and TRBJ2-5 provide the parts outside the CDR3, is DGGITQSPKYLFRKEGQNVTLSCEQNLNHDAMYWYRQDPGQGLRLIYYSQIVNDFQKGDIAEGYSVSREKKESFPLTVTSAQKNPTAFYLCASWDRVGETQYFGPGTRLLVL.